The clone carrying this T cell receptor (beta chain) was recorded once. The sample belongs to a study of T cell changes during pregnancy in multiple sclerosis. The data were produced by immunoSEQ multiplex PCR, yet TCRdb's version contains in-frame clones alone and is incomplete. This table has 45,000 to 60,000 clones, 91% appearing once. V lost 6 bases, J lost 1 base, and 5 bases stayed unmatched. The CDR3 sequence is 14 residues long. CDR1 is LNHDA, CDR2 SQIVND, per germline (reference sequence). The source is a female donor in good health, enrolled as a control in a pregnancy study. Sample: peripheral blood, taken after pregnancy. The rearrangement uses TRBV19 and TRBJ2-7, with 8 bases fitting TRBD2. The CDR3 here is CASSRGGNSYEQYF. CDR3 nucleotides: TGTGCCAGTAGCCGCGGGGGGAATTCCTACGAGCAGTACTTC.